What follows describes a single T cell receptor beta chain. What it binds is not known. The germline gives CDR1 MDHEN, CDR2 SYDVKM. J was trimmed by 4 bases and V by 11 bases; bases with no gene match: 9. The CDR3 extends over 16 amino acids. Samples came from axillary lymph nodes draining the breast cancer. This specimen belongs to a study of breast tumors, draining lymph nodes, adjacent tissues. The study, taken as a whole, reports: Tumor TCR diversity was below lymph nodes but above nontumor tissue. Tumor T cell lymph node origin was a supported hypothesis, not proven.

In TCRdb, the multiplex PCR reads were re-called with MiXCR into one record per CDR3 protein. The sample records some 120,000 distinct CDR3 sequences, approximately 20% being singletons. This clonotype was sampled from a female donor with breast cancer. Some clones in this sample may be carry-over from other donors' samples. The sample taken for sequencing was axillary lymph node tissue. The gene calls are TRBV28 and TRBJ2-3, with 16 positions matching TRBD2. CDR3 nucleotide sequence: TGTGCCTCGAAACCGGGACTAGCGGGAGGGGCAGATACGCAGTATTTT. Amino acids: CASKPGLAGGADTQYF.